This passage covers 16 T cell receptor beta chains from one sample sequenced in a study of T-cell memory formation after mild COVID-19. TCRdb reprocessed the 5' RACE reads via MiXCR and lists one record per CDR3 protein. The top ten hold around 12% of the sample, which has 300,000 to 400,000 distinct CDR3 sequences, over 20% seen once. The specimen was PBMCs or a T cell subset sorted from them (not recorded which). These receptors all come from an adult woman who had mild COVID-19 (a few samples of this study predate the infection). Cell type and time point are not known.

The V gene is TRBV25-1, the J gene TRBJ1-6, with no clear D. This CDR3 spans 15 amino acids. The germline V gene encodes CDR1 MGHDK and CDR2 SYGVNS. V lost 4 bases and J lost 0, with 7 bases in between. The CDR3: CASSGQSSYNSPLHF. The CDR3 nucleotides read TGTGCCAGCAGTGGCCAGAGCTCCTATAATTCACCCCTCCACTTT.

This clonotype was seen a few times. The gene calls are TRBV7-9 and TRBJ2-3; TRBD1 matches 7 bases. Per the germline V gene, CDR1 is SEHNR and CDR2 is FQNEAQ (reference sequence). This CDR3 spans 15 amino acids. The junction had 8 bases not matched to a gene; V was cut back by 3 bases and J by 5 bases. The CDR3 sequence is CASSLRGPSGDTQYF. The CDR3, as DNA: TGTGCCAGCAGCTTGAGGGGGCCCTCGGGAGATACGCAGTATTTT.

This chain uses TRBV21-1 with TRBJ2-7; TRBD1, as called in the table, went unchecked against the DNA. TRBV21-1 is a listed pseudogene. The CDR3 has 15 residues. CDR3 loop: CASSNGTATSYEQYF. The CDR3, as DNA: TGTGCCAGCAGCAATGGGACCGCCACTTCCTACGAGCAGTACTTC.

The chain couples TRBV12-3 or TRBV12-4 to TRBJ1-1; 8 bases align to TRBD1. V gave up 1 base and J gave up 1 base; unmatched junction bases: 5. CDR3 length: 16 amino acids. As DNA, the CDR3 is TGTGCCAGCAGTTTAGGGAGGACAGGGAGGAACACTGAAGCTTTCTTT. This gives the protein CASSLGRTGRNTEAFF.

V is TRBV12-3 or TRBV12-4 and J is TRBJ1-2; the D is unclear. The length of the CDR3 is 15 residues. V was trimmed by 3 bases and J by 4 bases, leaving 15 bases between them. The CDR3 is CASSLARGSLYGYTF. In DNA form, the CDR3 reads TGTGCCAGCAGTTTGGCACGCGGCAGCCTCTATGGCTACACCTTC.

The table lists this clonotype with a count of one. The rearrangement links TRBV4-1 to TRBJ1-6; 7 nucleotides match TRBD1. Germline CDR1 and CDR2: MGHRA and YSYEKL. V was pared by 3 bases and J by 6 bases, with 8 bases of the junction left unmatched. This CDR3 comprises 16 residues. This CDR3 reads CASSHILGQTNSPLHF. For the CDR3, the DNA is TGCGCCAGCAGCCATATACTGGGACAGACTAATTCACCCCTCCACTTT.

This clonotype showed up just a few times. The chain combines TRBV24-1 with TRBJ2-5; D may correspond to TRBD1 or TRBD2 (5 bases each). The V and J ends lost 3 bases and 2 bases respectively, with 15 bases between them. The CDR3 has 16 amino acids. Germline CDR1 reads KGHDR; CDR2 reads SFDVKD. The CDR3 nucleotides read TGTGCCACCAGTGATCTCCCCGGGGCGGAACAAGAGACCCAGTACTTC. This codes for CATSDLPGAEQETQYF.

For the CDR3, the DNA is TGTGCCAGCAGCTTATGGGGCAGGGAAGCTTTCTTT. It specifies CASSLWGREAFF. The chain is built from TRBV7-2 and TRBJ1-1; possible D gene TRBD1, 5 bases. This CDR3 is 12 amino acids long. Trimming stripped 2 bases from V and 8 bases from J, with 9 bases between. Germline CDR1 reads SGHTA; CDR2 reads FQGNSA. The entire variable domain, with the rest obtained from reference TRBV7-2 and TRBJ1-1, is as follows: GAGVSQSPSNKVTEKGKDVELRCDPISGHTALYWYRQSLGQGLEFLIYFQGNSAPDKSGLPSDRFSAERTGGSVSTLTIQRTQQEDSAVYLCASSLWGREAFFGQGTRLTVV.

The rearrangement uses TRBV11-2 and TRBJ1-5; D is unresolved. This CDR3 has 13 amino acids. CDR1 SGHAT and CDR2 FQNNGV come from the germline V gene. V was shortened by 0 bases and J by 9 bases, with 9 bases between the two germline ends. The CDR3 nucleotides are TGTGCCAGCAGCTTAGACGTTGGGTCGCCCCAGCATTTT. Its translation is CASSLDVGSPQHF.

The chain's CDR3 is CATSDFRLAGGPDTQYF. The CDR3 DNA sequence: TGTGCCACCAGTGATTTCCGACTAGCGGGAGGTCCAGATACGCAGTATTTT. The J gene is TRBJ2-3, the V gene TRBV24-1; 13 nucleotides align to TRBD2. V shed 1 base, J shed 4 bases, and the junction held 4 bases outside the gene matches. Germline-derived CDR1 and CDR2 are KGHDR and SFDVKD. This CDR3 is 17 amino acids long.

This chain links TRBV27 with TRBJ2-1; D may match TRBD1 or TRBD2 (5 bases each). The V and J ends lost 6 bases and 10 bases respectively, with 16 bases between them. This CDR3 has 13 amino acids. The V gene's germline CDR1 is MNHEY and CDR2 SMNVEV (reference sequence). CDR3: CASRISGTGEQFF. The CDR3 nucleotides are TGTGCCAGCAGAATCTCAGGGACGGGCGAGCAGTTCTTC.

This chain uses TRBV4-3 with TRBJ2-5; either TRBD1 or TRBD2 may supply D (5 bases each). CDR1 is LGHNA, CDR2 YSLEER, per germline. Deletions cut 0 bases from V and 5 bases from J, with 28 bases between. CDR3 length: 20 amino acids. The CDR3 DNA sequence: TGCGCCAGCAGCCAAGATCCAACGGTTGGGGACGGCAGTAGTAGCGAGACCCAGTACTTC. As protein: CASSQDPTVGDGSSSETQYF.

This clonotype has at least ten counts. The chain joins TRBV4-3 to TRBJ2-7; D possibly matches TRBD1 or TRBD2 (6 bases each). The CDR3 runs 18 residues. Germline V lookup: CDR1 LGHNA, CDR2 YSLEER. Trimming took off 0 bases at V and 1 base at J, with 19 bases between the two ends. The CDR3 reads CASSQDRGRQTASYEQYF. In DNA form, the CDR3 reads TGCGCCAGCAGCCAAGACCGGGGGCGGCAAACCGCTTCCTACGAGCAGTACTTC.

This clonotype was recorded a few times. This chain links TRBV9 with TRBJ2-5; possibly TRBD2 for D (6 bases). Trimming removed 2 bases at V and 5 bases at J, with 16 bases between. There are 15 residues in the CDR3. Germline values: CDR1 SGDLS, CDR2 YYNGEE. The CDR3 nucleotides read TGTGCCAGCAGCGTTTCTGGCGGGATTACGGAGACCCAGTACTTC. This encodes CASSVSGGITETQYF.

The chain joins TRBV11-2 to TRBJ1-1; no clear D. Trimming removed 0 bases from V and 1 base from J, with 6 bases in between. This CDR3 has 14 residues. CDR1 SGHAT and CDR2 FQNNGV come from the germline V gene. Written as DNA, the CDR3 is TGTGCCAGCAGCTTAGACCCAGGGAACACTGAAGCTTTCTTT. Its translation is CASSLDPGNTEAFF.

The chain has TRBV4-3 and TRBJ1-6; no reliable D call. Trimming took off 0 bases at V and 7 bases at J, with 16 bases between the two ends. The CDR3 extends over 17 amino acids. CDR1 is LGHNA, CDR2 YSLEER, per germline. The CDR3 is CASSQDFEAANNSPLHF. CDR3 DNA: TGCGCCAGCAGCCAAGATTTTGAGGCAGCCAACAATTCACCCCTCCACTTT.